The next 28 T cell receptor beta chains were all read from a single sample in a study of T cells in Graves' hyperthyroidism and ophthalmopathy. What was amplified from RNA transcripts were TCR beta CDR3 regions. First-round RT-PCR with HTBI primers amplified the TCR CDR3 region. TCRdb redid the calling of the multiplex PCR reads with MiXCR, one entry per CDR3 protein. The repertoire includes around 400,000 distinct CDR3 sequences, around 14% of them detected once, and 28% sits in the top ten. Material for sequencing was blood. These receptors all come from a woman aged 18-30 years with Graves' hyperthyroidism that later progressed to Graves' ophthalmopathy.

This sequence joins TRBV10-3 and TRBJ2-1; the D gene is possibly TRBD1 (7 bases). V was trimmed by 2 bases and J by 4 bases, leaving 15 bases between them. The V gene's germline CDR1 is ENHRY and CDR2 SYGVKD. CDR3 length equals 16 residues. DNA for the CDR3: TGTGCCATCAGTGAGGGGGGGACAGAGGGTTACAATGAGCAGTTCTTC. It is translated as CAISEGGTEGYNEQFF.

In its sample, this clonotype was seen a few times. The chain uses TRBV28 and TRBJ2-3, with a possible D match to TRBD2 (5 bases). The germline V and J ends were trimmed by 4 bases and 13 bases, with 15 bases remaining between them. CDR1 and CDR2 from the germline V gene are MDHEN and SYDVKM. The CDR3 totals 12 residues. CDR3 sequence (DNA): TGTGCCAGCAGTTCGGTGGGGAGTCACGAGTATTTT. Protein product: CASSSVGSHEYF.

This clonotype was detected once. This sequence joins TRBV12-3 or TRBV12-4 and TRBJ2-7; D not resolved. Trimming cost V 4 bases and J 7 bases, with 11 bases left between them. The CDR3 totals 12 residues. CDR3 protein: CASSSPSREQYF. As DNA, the CDR3 is TGTGCCAGCAGTTCCCCGTCTCGTGAGCAGTACTTC.

This clonotype was detected many times. The J gene is TRBJ1-1, the V gene TRBV28; D is uncertain. The V gene's germline CDR1 is MDHEN and CDR2 SYDVKM. Trimming removed 4 bases at V and 4 bases at J, with 7 bases between. The CDR3 covers 12 residues. The CDR3 coding sequence is TGTGCCAGCAGTTCCAGCCCCACTGAAGCTTTCTTT. As protein: CASSSSPTEAFF.

This clonotype showed up just a few times. V usage is TRBV6-1 and J usage is TRBJ2-7; D might be TRBD1 (6 bases). Looked up from germline, CDR1 is MNHNS and CDR2 is SASEGT. Trimming took off 2 bases at V and 5 bases at J, with 13 bases between the two ends. The CDR3 totals 14 residues. CDR3 DNA sequence: TGTGCCAGCAGTGAAATGTCCCAGGGGAACGAGCAGTACTTC. As protein: CASSEMSQGNEQYF.

Comments on this clonotype: A much larger clone differs from this one at a single base, so this may be a read error. CDR3 protein: CASSSGQAGSVFRETQYF. The CDR3 DNA follows: TGTGCCAGCAGTTCCGGACAGGCCGGCTCCGTATTTCGAGAGACCCAGTACTTC. V and J are TRBV28 and TRBJ2-5; 7 bases are shared with TRBD1. Germline CDR1 and CDR2: MDHEN and SYDVKM. The CDR3 is made up of 18 amino acids. J was trimmed by 4 bases and V by 4 bases; bases with no gene match: 18. The full variable domain, with the rest looked up from reference TRBV28 and TRBJ2-5, is DVKVTQSSRYLVKRTGEKVFLECVQDMDHENMFWYRQDPGLGLRLIYFSYDVKMKEKGDIPEGYSVSREKKERFSLILESASTNQTSMYLCASSSGQAGSVFRETQYFGPGTRLLVL.

The V call is TRBV27, the J call TRBJ2-7, with D possibly being TRBD1 (6 bases). This CDR3 contains 14 residues. Germline loops: CDR1 MNHEY, CDR2 SMNVEV (reference sequence). With 4 bases removed from V and 1 base from J, the gap between germline ends came to 11 bases. The DNA of the CDR3 is TGTGCCAGCAGTTATACAGGGTGGTCCTACGAGCAGTACTTC. Protein sequence: CASSYTGWSYEQYF.

This clonotype was detected a few times. The J gene is TRBJ1-5, the V gene TRBV10-3, with 7 bases lining up with TRBD1. The V and J ends lost 2 bases and 8 bases, in that order; junction bases with no gene match: 15. The CDR3 sequence is 17 residues long. Germline values: CDR1 ENHRY, CDR2 SYGVKD. CDR3 DNA sequence: TGTGCCATCAGTGAGGTACTCGACAGGGATAGCAAAGAGCCCCAGCATTTT. As protein: CAISEVLDRDSKEPQHF.

The CDR3, as DNA: TGCAGGGCCGGGCCCTATAATTCACCCCTCCACTTT. Translating it yields CRAGPYNSPLHF. This sequence joins TRBV20-1 and TRBJ1-6; no definite D call. In germline, CDR1 is DFQATT, CDR2 SNEGSKA (reference sequence). The CDR3 spans 12 residues.

Many counts were recorded for this clonotype. The chain is built from TRBV7-9 and TRBJ1-2; 9 nucleotides line up with TRBD1. The CDR3 covers 15 residues. The ends lost 5 bases at V and 3 bases at J; junction bases unmatched: 7. In germline, CDR1 is SEHNR, CDR2 FQNEAQ (reference sequence). The CDR3 sequence: CASSPTGTGHYGYTF. In nucleotides, the CDR3 is TGTGCCAGCAGCCCCACCGGGACAGGGCACTATGGCTACACCTTC.

The V gene is TRBV7-9, the J gene TRBJ2-4, with TRBD2 as a possible D gene (7 bases). CDR3 length equals 17 residues. In germline, CDR1 is SEHNR, CDR2 FQNEAQ (reference sequence). V lost 4 bases to trimming and J lost 2 bases, with 18 bases between them. In nucleotides, the CDR3 is TGTGCCAGCAGCTCCATAGCGGGCGGGGGCCCCAAAAACATTCAGTACTTC. It specifies CASSSIAGGGPKNIQYF.

The rearrangement uses TRBV27 and TRBJ1-1; the D is unclear. The V end lost 0 bases, the J end lost 0 bases, and 8 bases lay between the germline ends. This CDR3 comprises 15 residues. Germline lookup yields CDR1 MNHEY and CDR2 SMNVEV (reference sequence). CDR3 in DNA: TGTGCCAGCAGTTTATCGGAGGGAATGAACACTGAAGCTTTCTTT. Translating gives CASSLSEGMNTEAFF.

Concerning this clonotype itself: A much larger clonotype is one base distant, so this may be a read error. The rearrangement joins TRBV6-2 or TRBV6-3 to TRBJ1-5; 9 nucleotides align to TRBD1. The CDR3 is 16 amino acids. The ends lost 6 bases at V and 3 bases at J; junction bases unmatched: 9. Germline CDR1 MNHEY, CDR2 SVGEGT. This CDR3 reads CASRKTWTGVNQPQHF. CDR3 nucleotides: TGTGCCAGCAGAAAAACCTGGACAGGGGTCAATCAGCCCCAGCATTTT.

This clonotype has just a few counts. The junction does not match germline at one end; this may be a read error. V is TRBV28 and J is TRBJ2-7, with D possibly matching TRBD2 (6 bases). The germline V gene encodes CDR1 MDHEN and CDR2 SYDVKM. The CDR3 spans 17 residues. CDR3 sequence reads: CTSNTRHRGGNEYEQYF. The CDR3 region has the DNA TGTACCAGCAATACTCGGCACAGAGGAGGGAATGAGTACGAGCAGTACTTC.

This clonotype was seen many times. The chain joins TRBV12-3 or TRBV12-4 to TRBJ2-1; 9 bases align to TRBD2. This CDR3 spans 13 amino acids. Unmatched junction bases numbered 1, after V lost 7 bases and J lost 3 bases. The CDR3 bases are TGTGCCAGCATAGCGGGAGTCTACAATGAGCAGTTCTTC. Protein product: CASIAGVYNEQFF.

This clonotype was recorded many times. The J gene is TRBJ2-7, the V gene TRBV28, with TRBD2 as a possible D gene (7 bases). This CDR3 is 16 amino acids long. Trimming left V 5 bases short and J 3 bases short, with 20 bases between. From germline, CDR1 is MDHEN and CDR2 SYDVKM. The CDR3: CASSTPWGGSYYEQYF. The CDR3, as DNA: TGTGCCAGCAGTACACCTTGGGGGGGCTCCTACTACGAGCAGTACTTC.

V is TRBV7-9 and J is TRBJ1-4; tentative D call: TRBD1 (5 bases). Germline lookup yields CDR1 SEHNR and CDR2 FQNEAQ (reference sequence). The V gene lost 3 bases and the J gene lost 0 bases, with 14 bases spanning the gap. There are 17 residues in the CDR3. Written as DNA, the CDR3 is TGTGCCAGCAGCTTTGCTAGGGGATGGGCAACTAATGAAAAACTGTTTTTT. It yields the protein CASSFARGWATNEKLFF.

The J gene is TRBJ2-4, the V gene TRBV28; D might be TRBD1 or TRBD2, each matching 5 bases. This CDR3 contains 14 residues. V was trimmed by 7 bases and J by 2 bases, leaving 12 bases between them. From germline, CDR1 is MDHEN and CDR2 SYDVKM. The CDR3 DNA is TGTGCCAGCACCCGGTGGGGGTCCAAAAACATTCAGTACTTC. The encoded protein is CASTRWGSKNIQYF.

This clonotype was recorded at least ten times. V gene TRBV20-1 combines with J gene TRBJ1-5; 8 nucleotides agree with TRBD1. This CDR3 is built from 17 residues. The germline CDR1 and CDR2 sequences are DFQATT and SNEGSKA (reference sequence). V was pared by 0 bases and J by 0 bases, with 7 bases of the junction left unmatched. The CDR3 spells CSAREGRDRYSNQPQHF. CDR3 DNA: TGCAGTGCTAGAGAAGGTCGGGACAGGTATAGCAATCAGCCCCAGCATTTT.

The chain combines TRBV9 with TRBJ1-2, with D hard to call. The V gene lost 0 bases and the J gene lost 5 bases, with 11 bases spanning the gap. From germline, CDR1 is SGDLS and CDR2 YYNGEE. CDR3 length: 14 residues. The CDR3 DNA reads TGTGCCAGCAGCGTAGGAGGAGTTGGATATGGCTACACCTTC. Translation gives CASSVGGVGYGYTF.

Ten or more counts support this clonotype. The rearrangement uses TRBV28 and TRBJ2-3; D gene unclear. CDR3 length: 16 amino acids. Germline loops: CDR1 MDHEN, CDR2 SYDVKM. With 6 bases removed from V and 2 bases from J, the gap between germline ends came to 18 bases. DNA for the CDR3: TGTGCCAGCAGACCGACCGGACGGAAATTCACAGATACGCAGTATTTT. Its protein product is CASRPTGRKFTDTQYF.

The chain has TRBV5-1 and TRBJ2-1, with 7 bases matching TRBD2. The germline V gene encodes CDR1 SGHRS and CDR2 YFSETQ. The CDR3 sequence is 14 residues long. Trimming cost V 0 bases and J 6 bases; bases outside gene matches: 3. The CDR3 region is CASSLDLAANEQFF. The CDR3 region has the DNA TGCGCCAGCAGCTTGGACCTAGCGGCCAATGAGCAGTTCTTC.

The sample holds many counts of this clonotype. The chain employs TRBV9 and TRBJ2-1; TRBD2 matches 11 bases. The CDR3 has 16 residues. The ends lost 0 bases at V and 7 bases at J; junction bases unmatched: 6. CDR1 is SGDLS, CDR2 YYNGEE, per germline. DNA for the CDR3: TGTGCCAGCAGCGTAGGTTCGGGGACTAGCGGTAATGAGCAGTTCTTC. It codes for CASSVGSGTSGNEQFF.

This clonotype was detected many times. The chain recombines TRBV18 with TRBJ2-7, with unresolved D. The CDR3 extends over 12 amino acids. The V end lost 0 bases, the J end lost 5 bases, and 5 bases lay between the germline ends. Germline V gene sequence: CDR1 KGHSH, CDR2 LQKENI. This CDR3 reads CASSPPGNEQYF. The DNA for the CDR3 is TGTGCCAGCTCACCACCGGGGAACGAGCAGTACTTC.

The table lists this clonotype with a few counts. The chain joins TRBV20-1 to TRBJ2-6, with no clear D. Per germline, CDR1 DFQATT and CDR2 SNEGSKA (reference sequence). V lost 1 base and J 4 bases, leaving 8 bases between the germline ends. The CDR3 spans 14 residues. Written as DNA, the CDR3 is TGCAGTGCTAGAGCAGAGCCAGGGGCCAACGTCCTGACTTTC. Encoded protein: CSARAEPGANVLTF.

In this sample, this clonotype turned up once. This chain's CDR3 is CASSPFMGMVNTEAFF. CDR3 coding DNA: TGCGCCAGCAGCCCCTTTATGGGCATGGTCAACACTGAAGCTTTCTTT. J is TRBJ1-1 and V is TRBV5-1; D is uncertain. This CDR3 region has 16 residues. Per germline, CDR1 SGHRS and CDR2 YFSETQ. The V end was cut by 4 bases, the J end by 2 bases, with 18 bases between.

This clonotype was observed at least ten times. Here the CDR3 reads CASTKGTDHSPLHF. The CDR3 bases are TGTGCCAGCACTAAGGGGACGGACCATTCACCCCTCCACTTT. The chain carries TRBV18 and TRBJ1-6, with D perhaps matching TRBD1 (5 bases). V was cut by 8 bases and J by 8 bases, with 16 bases left in between. The CDR3 runs to 14 residues. Looked up from germline, CDR1 is KGHSH and CDR2 is LQKENI.

The rearrangement uses TRBV7-3 and TRBJ2-3, with D maybe TRBD2 (6 bases). V shed 3 bases and J shed 7 bases, with 14 bases lying between them. Germline CDR1 and CDR2: SGHTA and FQGTGA. This CDR3 region has 14 residues. CDR3 coding DNA: TGTGCCAGCAGCTTTACCGGGAGTGGGAATACGCAGTATTTT. This gives the protein CASSFTGSGNTQYF.